This T cell receptor beta chain comes out of a study of OX40 agonist ivuxolimab in advanced cancers. Sampling times: baseline, cycle 4 day 1, cycle 7 day 1. Points from the study as a whole: Clonal expansion by week 6 occurred in CD4+ and CD8+ blood T cells (at 0.1 to 3.0 mg/kg). Low normalized clonal expansion also occurred in some nonresponding patients.

CDR1 is MDHEN and CDR2 is SYDVKM in the germline V gene. V gave up 6 bases and J gave up 8 bases, with 13 bases separating them. The CDR3 runs to 12 residues. Using immunoSEQ multiplex PCR, the repertoire was profiled, and TCRdb retains in-frame clones only, with some absent. The sample contains around 100,000 clones, over 75% of which appear only once. A remark on this clone: Its target is not known.

Sequences were derived from CD4+ or CD8+ T cells sorted from blood, sampled in a trial of the OX40 agonist ivuxolimab. The chain employs TRBV28 and TRBJ1-2; no clear D. The receptor was derived from an adult with an advanced solid tumor such as melanoma, head and neck, liver or kidney cancer. CDR3 loop: CASSMSVPGYTF. For the CDR3, the DNA is TGTGCCAGCAGCATGTCAGTCCCCGGCTACACCTTC.